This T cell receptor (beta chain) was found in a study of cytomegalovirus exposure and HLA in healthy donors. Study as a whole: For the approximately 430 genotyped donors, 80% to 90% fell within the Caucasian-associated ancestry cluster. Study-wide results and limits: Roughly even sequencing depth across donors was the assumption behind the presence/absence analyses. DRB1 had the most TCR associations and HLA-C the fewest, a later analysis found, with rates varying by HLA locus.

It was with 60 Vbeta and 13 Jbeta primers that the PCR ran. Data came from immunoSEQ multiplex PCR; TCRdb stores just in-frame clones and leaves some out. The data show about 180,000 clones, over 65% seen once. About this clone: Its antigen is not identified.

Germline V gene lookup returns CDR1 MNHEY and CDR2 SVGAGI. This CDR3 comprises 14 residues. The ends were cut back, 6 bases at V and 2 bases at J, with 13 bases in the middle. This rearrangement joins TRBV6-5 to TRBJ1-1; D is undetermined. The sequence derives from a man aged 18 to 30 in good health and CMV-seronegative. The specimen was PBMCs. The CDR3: CASRRSQSNTEAFF. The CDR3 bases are TGTGCCAGCAGAAGGAGTCAGAGCAACACTGAAGCTTTCTTT.